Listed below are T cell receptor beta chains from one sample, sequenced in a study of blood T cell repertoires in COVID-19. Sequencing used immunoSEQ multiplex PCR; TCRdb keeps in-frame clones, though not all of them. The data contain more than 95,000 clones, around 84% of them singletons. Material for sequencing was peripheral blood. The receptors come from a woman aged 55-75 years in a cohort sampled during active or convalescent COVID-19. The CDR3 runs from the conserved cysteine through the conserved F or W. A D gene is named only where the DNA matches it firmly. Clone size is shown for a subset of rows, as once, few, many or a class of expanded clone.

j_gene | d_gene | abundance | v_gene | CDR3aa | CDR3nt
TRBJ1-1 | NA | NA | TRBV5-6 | CASSLDPTNTEAFF | TGTGCCAGCAGCTTGGATCCAACTAACACTGAAGCTTTCTTT
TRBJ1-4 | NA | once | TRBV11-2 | CASSQMDGGKLFF | TGTGCCAGCAGCCAAATGGACGGGGGGAAACTGTTTTTT
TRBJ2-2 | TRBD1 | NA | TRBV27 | CASSFWDRDAGELFF | TGTGCCAGCAGTTTTTGGGACAGGGACGCCGGGGAGCTGTTTTTT
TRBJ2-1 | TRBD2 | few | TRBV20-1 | CSASLDLAGNNEQFF | TGCAGTGCTAGTCTTGATCTAGCGGGAAACAATGAGCAGTTCTTC
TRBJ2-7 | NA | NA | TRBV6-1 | CASSFGQGGGYEQYF | TGTGCCAGCAGCTTTGGACAGGGAGGGGGCTACGAGCAGTACTTC
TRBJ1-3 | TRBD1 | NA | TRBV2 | CASSLTGSGNTIYF | TGTGCCAGCAGTTTGACAGGGTCTGGAAACACCATATATTTT
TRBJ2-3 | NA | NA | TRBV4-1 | CASSQEEGDTQYF | TGCGCCAGCAGCCAAGAGGAGGGAGATACGCAGTATTTT
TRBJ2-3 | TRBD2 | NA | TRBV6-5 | CAGDSGGRTDTQYF | TGTGCCGGAGATAGCGGGGGCCGCACAGATACGCAGTATTTT
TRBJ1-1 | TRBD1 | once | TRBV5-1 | CASSARQGNTEAFF | TGCGCCAGCAGCGCCCGACAGGGGAACACTGAAGCTTTCTTT
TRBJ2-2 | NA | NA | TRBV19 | CASSPQGSTGELFF | TGTGCCAGTAGTCCGCAGGGTTCCACCGGGGAGCTGTTTTTT
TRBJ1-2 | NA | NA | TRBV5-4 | CASSSDSYGYTF | TGTGCCAGCAGCTCGGACAGCTATGGCTACACCTTC
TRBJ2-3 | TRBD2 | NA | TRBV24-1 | CATSDIAGGGTDTQYF | TGTGCCACCAGTGATATAGCGGGGGGAGGCACAGATACGCAGTATTTT
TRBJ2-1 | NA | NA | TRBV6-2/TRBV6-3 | CASSYRQGVVKFF | TGTGCCAGCAGTTACAGGCAGGGTGTCGTGAAGTTCTTC
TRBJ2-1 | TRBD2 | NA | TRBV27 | CASSPTTSGFSYNEQFF | TGTGCCAGCAGTCCTACGACTAGCGGATTTTCCTACAATGAGCAGTTCTTC
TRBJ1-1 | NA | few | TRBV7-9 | CASSVGSVEAFF | TGTGCCAGCAGCGTAGGTAGTGTTGAAGCTTTCTTT
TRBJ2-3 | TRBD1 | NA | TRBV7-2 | CASSLVKGAPADTQYF | TGTGCCAGCAGCTTAGTGAAGGGGGCGCCGGCAGATACGCAGTATTTT
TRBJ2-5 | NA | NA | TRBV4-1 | CASRGEVGGARETQYF | TGCGCCAGCAGAGGGGAGGTAGGAGGGGCACGGGAGACCCAGTACTTC